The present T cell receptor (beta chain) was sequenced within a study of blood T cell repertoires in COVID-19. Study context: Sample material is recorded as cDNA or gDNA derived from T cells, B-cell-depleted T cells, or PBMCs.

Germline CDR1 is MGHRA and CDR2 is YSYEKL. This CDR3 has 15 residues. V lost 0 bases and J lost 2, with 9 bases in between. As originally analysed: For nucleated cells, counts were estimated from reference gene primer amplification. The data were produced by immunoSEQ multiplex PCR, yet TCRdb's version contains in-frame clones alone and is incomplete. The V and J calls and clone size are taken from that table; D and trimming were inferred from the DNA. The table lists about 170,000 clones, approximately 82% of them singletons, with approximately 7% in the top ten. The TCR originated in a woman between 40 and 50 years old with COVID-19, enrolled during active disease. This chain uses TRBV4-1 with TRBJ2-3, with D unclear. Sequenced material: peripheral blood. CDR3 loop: CASSQDLVATDTQYF. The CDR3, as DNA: TGCGCCAGCAGCCAAGATTTGGTAGCCACAGATACGCAGTATTTT.